This paragraph covers one T cell receptor (beta chain) sequence. The antigen is unknown. The CDR3 extends over 14 amino acids. Trimming cost V 10 bases and J 10 bases, with 25 bases left between them. The germline V gene has CDR1 MNHEY and CDR2 SVGEGT. Next came a second PCR, run for roughly 7 to 12 cycles, which used a sample-barcoded 5' primer along with a J-beta primer mix. MiXCR, applied by TCRdb to the 5' RACE reads, yields one record per CDR3 protein. This table holds about 1.5 million distinct CDR3 sequences, approximately 39% found once. This entry belongs to a study of blood T cells in healthy people across ages. Study in general: Capturing about one barcoded beta molecule per two T cells was achieved by template switching. Study results and limitations: Shifts in expanded clonotypes may have been confounded by donor CMV status, which was unknown.

The chain combines TRBV6-2 or TRBV6-3 with TRBJ2-5, with unresolved D. The sequence was collected from a woman aged 18-30 years in good health. Sequenced material: blood. The CDR3 region has the DNA TGTGCCACCAGACGGACGGCCAGCTCCTACGACCAGTACTTC. This encodes CATRRTASSYDQYF.